A single sample gave rise to the 5 T cell receptor beta chains below, sequenced in a study of T cell responses to AZD1222 COVID-19 vaccine. Libraries were prepared by immunoSEQ multiplex PCR; TCRdb keeps only in-frame clonotypes and omits some of them. The sample yields approximately 120,000 clones, 87% seen once. The source was peripheral blood, collected on day 0 of AZD1222 vaccination. Source of these receptors: an adult in good health.

The gene calls are TRBV6-5 and TRBJ1-5, with unresolved D. The CDR3 is 13 residues long. Between the trimmed V and J ends, which lost 5 bases and 5 bases, there was a span of 10 bases. The V gene's germline CDR1 is MNHEY and CDR2 SVGAGI. Here the CDR3 reads CASSPSAHQPQHF. The CDR3 region has the DNA TGTGCCAGCAGTCCCTCAGCCCATCAGCCCCAGCATTTT.

V gene TRBV5-1 combines with J gene TRBJ2-7, with D perhaps matching TRBD2 (6 bases). Trimming shortened V by 0 bases and J by 6 bases, and 13 bases separated the two germline ends. CDR1 is SGHRS and CDR2 is YFSETQ in the germline V gene. The CDR3 consists of 14 residues. CDR3 nucleotide sequence: TGCGCCAGCAGCTTGGATTTAGGGACTGGCGAGCAGTACTTC. Translating gives CASSLDLGTGEQYF.

The rearrangement links TRBV27 to TRBJ2-7; D gene uncertain. CDR1 MNHEY and CDR2 SMNVEV come from the germline V gene (reference sequence). Trimming stripped 10 bases from V and 7 bases from J, with 17 bases between. CDR3 size: 12 residues. The CDR3 DNA reads TGTGCCACCACAAGCTTTTTGGGGGAGCAGTACTTC. It translates to CATTSFLGEQYF.

This clone appeared once. The rearrangement joins TRBV7-2 to TRBJ1-1; 8 bases align to TRBD1. J gave up 7 bases and V 2 bases, and 3 bases lay outside the gene matches. CDR3 length: 13 residues. In germline, CDR1 is SGHTA, CDR2 FQGNSA. CDR3 amino acids: CASSLRTGFEAFF. In DNA, the CDR3 is TGTGCCAGCAGCTTACGGACAGGGTTTGAAGCTTTCTTT.

The J gene is TRBJ2-7, the V gene TRBV19; D is possibly TRBD2 (6 bases). Germline V gene sequence: CDR1 LNHDA, CDR2 SQIVND (reference sequence). V gave up 4 bases and J gave up 6 bases, with 13 bases separating them. CDR3 length: 13 residues. The CDR3 DNA sequence: TGTGCCAGTAGTAAGGGACTTTCTTCCGAGCAGTACTTC. Residues: CASSKGLSSEQYF.